This T cell receptor (beta chain) was profiled in a study of radiotherapy plus CTLA-4 blockade in lung cancer. About the study: Objective responses occurred in 15% to 20% of patients; roughly 30% had disease control. Study conclusions and caveats: Alongside interferon-beta, early blood T cell clone dynamics were reportedly the best predictor of response. Following radiotherapy plus ipilimumab, tumor-derived TCR clones expanded in the blood.

Receiving focal radiation plus CTLA-4 blockade with ipilimumab were patients who had chemo-refractory metastatic non-small-cell lung cancer. Remarks on this clone: What it binds is not known.

Profiled with immunoSEQ multiplex PCR; TCRdb holds only in-frame clones, not every one. The repertoire includes roughly 66,000 clones, approximately 82% of them detected once, and less than 4.5% sits in the top ten. The trim removed 6 bases at V and 3 bases at J, leaving 11 bases unmatched. The CDR3 is 15 residues long. The germline V gene has CDR1 LNHDA and CDR2 SQIVND (reference sequence). The J gene is TRBJ2-7, the V gene TRBV19; 7 nucleotides line up with TRBD2. The source was peripheral blood, collected from a patient treated with radiotherapy plus ipilimumab. This receptor was identified in a human donor with non-small cell lung cancer who had a partial response to radiotherapy plus ipilimumab. CDR3 loop: CASSPSLAGVYEQYF. The DNA for the CDR3 is TGTGCCAGTAGCCCTAGCCTGGCGGGAGTCTACGAGCAGTACTTC.